Listed below are T cell receptor beta chains from one sample, sequenced in a study of blood T cell repertoires in COVID-19. Generated by immunoSEQ multiplex PCR, the TCRdb table keeps only in-frame clones and is missing some. This sample has roughly 50,000 clones; approximately 80% occur once, and the top ten carry approximately 7%. Sequenced sample: peripheral blood. Every receptor here comes from a man aged 40-50 years with acute or convalescent COVID-19. Both conserved end residues are part of each CDR3. The D gene is left open where the match is weak. Clone size is shown for a subset of rows, as once, few, many or a class of expanded clone.

v_gene	abundance	d_gene	j_gene	CDR3aa	CDR3nt
TRBV30	-	TRBD2	TRBJ2-3	CAWIAGETLSTDTQYF	TGTGCCTGGATCGCGGGGGAGACTTTAAGCACAGATACGCAGTATTTT
TRBV21-1	once	-	TRBJ2-1	CARPGRVESYEQFF	TGTGCCCGGCCGGGCAGGGTGGAGTCCTATGAGCAGTTCTTC
TRBV19	-	TRBD1	TRBJ2-1	CASSIRDSSYNEQFF	TGTGCCAGTAGTATACGGGACAGCTCCTACAATGAGCAGTTCTTC
TRBV4-1	few	-	TRBJ1-3	CASSPTVIRGPGNTIYF	TGCGCCAGCAGCCCCACCGTGATTAGGGGCCCTGGAAACACCATATATTTT
TRBV7-9	once	-	TRBJ2-5	CASSRQASGDGRQETQYF	TGTGCCAGCAGCAGACAAGCCTCAGGGGACGGTCGCCAAGAGACCCAGTACTTC
TRBV9	-	-	TRBJ2-1	CASSVSERGGRNEQFF	TGTGCCAGCAGCGTATCTGAGAGGGGGGGCCGTAATGAGCAGTTCTTC
TRBV24-1	few	TRBD1	TRBJ2-3	CATSDPGTAGTDTQYF	TGTGCCACCAGTGATCCCGGGACAGCCGGCACAGATACGCAGTATTTT
TRBV7-9	-	-	TRBJ1-3	CASSLSGVGNTIYF	TGTGCCAGCAGCTTGAGCGGGGTCGGAAACACCATATATTTT
TRBV6-6	-	-	TRBJ1-2	CASRPPGGALEGYTF	TGTGCCAGCAGACCTCCCGGGGGGGCTTTGGAGGGCTACACCTTC
TRBV10-2	-	-	TRBJ2-3	CASSVKGGSTDTQYF	TGCGCCAGCAGTGTTAAAGGGGGTAGCACAGATACGCAGTATTTT
TRBV18	-	TRBD1	TRBJ1-3	CASSLPRTGGGNTIYF	TGTGCCAGCTCACTCCCCCGAACAGGGGGAGGAAACACCATATATTTT
TRBV5-5	-	-	TRBJ2-5	CASSSLLSQTQYF	TGTGCCAGCAGCTCCCTCTTAAGCCAGACCCAGTACTTC
TRBV5-1	-	TRBD1	TRBJ1-6	CASSLAGGSGGFNSPLHF	TGCGCCAGCAGCTTGGCCGGAGGTTCAGGGGGCTTTAATTCACCCCTCCACTTT
TRBV6-4	-	-	TRBJ2-1	CASSSESYNEQFF	TGTGCCAGCAGTTCCGAGTCCTACAATGAGCAGTTCTTC
TRBV7-3	-	-	TRBJ2-1	CASSLAPGYNEQFF	TGTGCCAGCAGCTTAGCGCCGGGTTACAATGAGCAGTTCTTC
TRBV27	-	-	TRBJ1-4	CASSLQGNEKLFF	TGTGCCAGCAGTCTACAGGGAAATGAAAAACTGTTTTTT
TRBV19	-	TRBD2	TRBJ2-5	CASSLAGGTQETQYF	TGTGCCAGTAGTCTAGCGGGGGGGACGCAAGAGACCCAGTACTTC
TRBV2	-	-	TRBJ2-7	CASSDQGLPYEQYF	TGTGCCAGCAGCGACCAGGGACTTCCCTACGAGCAGTACTTC
TRBV6-1	-	TRBD1	TRBJ2-3	CASSGLRTGGGTDTQYF	TGTGCCAGCAGTGGGCTACGGACAGGGGGCGGCACAGATACGCAGTATTTT
TRBV9	-	-	TRBJ2-7	CASSDTGCASYEQYF	TGTGCCAGCAGCGACACAGGGTGCGCCTCCTACGAGCAGTACTTC
TRBV5-1	-	-	TRBJ1-4	CASRLGDKFPTNEKLFF	TGCGCCAGCAGACTGGGGGACAAATTCCCAACTAATGAAAAACTGTTTTTT
TRBV4-3	-	TRBD1	TRBJ1-1	CASSIRTGVGTEAFF	TGCGCCAGCAGCATCAGGACAGGGGTAGGCACTGAAGCTTTCTTT
TRBV3-1/TRBV3-2	-	TRBD1	TRBJ1-2	CASSPVSGTGRSSDGYTF	TGTGCCAGCAGCCCTGTGTCCGGGACAGGGCGGTCTAGCGATGGCTACACCTTC
TRBV5-1	few	-	TRBJ2-3	CASLGLNTDTQYF	TGCGCCTCACTGGGGCTCAACACAGATACGCAGTATTTT
TRBV5-1	-	-	TRBJ2-2	CASSWWTDNTGELFF	TGCGCCAGCAGCTGGTGGACTGACAACACCGGGGAGCTGTTTTTT